What follows are 32 T cell receptor beta chains derived from one specimen sequenced in a study of glioma-infiltrating T cells after dendritic cell vaccination. Clones were read by immunoSEQ multiplex PCR, and TCRdb kept only the in-frame ones, dropping some. This sample has 93,000 or so clones, with about 80% found just once. Here the sequenced sample was blood, taken before dendritic cell vaccination. These receptors came from a human donor with glioblastoma.

This clone was observed a handful of times. This chain connects TRBV30 to TRBJ1-3; a weak D match, TRBD1 (5 bases). The CDR3 covers 13 residues. Trimming stripped 2 bases from V and 3 bases from J, with 8 bases between. Germline CDR1 and CDR2: GTSNPN and SVGIG (reference sequence). CDR3 nucleotide sequence: TGTGCCTGGAGTCCGGGGGATGGAAACACCATATATTTT. As protein: CAWSPGDGNTIYF.

The rearrangement uses TRBV5-6 and TRBJ2-3, with TRBD2 matching 8 bases. Germline V gene data show CDR1 as SGHDT and CDR2 as YYEEEE. The CDR3 loop spans 16 amino acids. V gave up 5 bases and J gave up 6 bases; unmatched junction bases: 14. In DNA form, the CDR3 reads TGTGCCAGCAGTCACGGACTAGCTCTGGTGGGGGATACGCAGTATTTT. Its translation: CASSHGLALVGDTQYF.

A few counts support this clone. The gene calls are TRBV29-1 and TRBJ2-1, with 9 bases aligning to TRBD1. The CDR3 loop spans 14 amino acids. Germline CDR1 SQVTM, CDR2 ANQGSEA. V lost 5 bases to trimming and J lost 8 bases; unmatched junction nucleotides: 10. For the CDR3, the DNA is TGCAGCGTTCTAAACCGGGACAGGGTATATGAGCAGTTCTTC. Amino acid sequence: CSVLNRDRVYEQFF.

The chain joins TRBV9 to TRBJ2-3; D is uncertain. There are 16 residues in the CDR3. Germline CDR1 reads SGDLS; CDR2 reads YYNGEE. V was cut by 0 bases and J by 0 bases, with 11 bases left in between. Here the CDR3 DNA reads TGTGCCAGCAGCGTAGAGGCAGGCCAGAGCACAGATACGCAGTATTTT. Encoded protein: CASSVEAGQSTDTQYF.

The J gene is TRBJ1-2, the V gene TRBV15; 11 bases agree with TRBD1. CDR3 length: 16 residues. Germline V gene data show CDR1 as LNHNV and CDR2 as YYDKDF (reference sequence). V trimming: 4 bases; J trimming: 7 bases; junction bases outside the gene matches: 11. The CDR3, as DNA: TGTGCCACCAGCACCTCCGAAAGGACAGGGGGCTCTGGCTACACCTTC. The encoded protein is CATSTSERTGGSGYTF.

The rearrangement joins TRBV29-1 to TRBJ2-5; 9 nucleotides match TRBD1. CDR3 length equals 16 residues. The germline V gene encodes CDR1 SQVTM and CDR2 ANQGSEA. V lost 0 bases to trimming and J lost 2 bases; unmatched junction nucleotides: 7. The CDR3 DNA is TGCAGCGTTGAAGAGAGGACAGGGGATAAGCAAGAGACCCAGTACTTC. Residues: CSVEERTGDKQETQYF.

The chain uses TRBV5-1 and TRBJ2-5; TRBD2 agrees at 8 bases. Germline trimming cut 4 bases from V and 5 bases from J; bases unmatched to any gene: 7. CDR3 size: 14 residues. Germline CDR1 reads SGHRS; CDR2 reads YFSETQ. The CDR3 DNA reads as TGCGCCAGCAGCCGCAGCGGGAGTGAGGAGACCCAGTACTTC. Encoded protein: CASSRSGSEETQYF.

The CDR3 region is CASKRESGRGNNEQFF. CDR3 in DNA: TGTGCCAGTAAACGAGAGAGCGGGAGGGGAAACAATGAGCAGTTCTTC. This chain uses TRBV19 with TRBJ2-1; 10 bases are a match to TRBD2. The CDR3 sequence is 16 residues long. The V gene's germline CDR1 is LNHDA and CDR2 SQIVND (reference sequence). J lost 5 bases, V lost 7 bases, and 11 bases had no gene match.

J is TRBJ2-7 and V is TRBV5-5; 7 bases are a match to TRBD1. Per germline, CDR1 SGHKS and CDR2 YYEKEE (reference sequence). The junction had 4 bases not matched to a gene; V was cut back by 0 bases and J by 7 bases. This CDR3 comprises 13 residues. The CDR3 reads CASSLEGAREQYF. The CDR3 DNA is TGTGCCAGCAGCTTGGAGGGGGCTAGGGAGCAGTACTTC.

Here the CDR3 DNA reads TGCGCCAGCAGCCAAGATAGGACAGGGTCGGGTGAGCAGTTCTTC. Its protein product is CASSQDRTGSGEQFF. The J gene is TRBJ2-1, the V gene TRBV4-1, with 8 bases that match TRBD1. V gave up 0 bases and J gave up 9 bases; unmatched junction bases: 7. The CDR3 is 15 amino acids. Per the germline V gene, CDR1 is MGHRA and CDR2 is YSYEKL.

The rearrangement joins TRBV7-6 to TRBJ2-5; no definite D call. The length of the CDR3 is 13 residues. Germline V CDR1 and CDR2: SGHVS, FNYEAQ. With 1 base removed from V and 2 bases from J, the gap between germline ends came to 5 bases. Here the CDR3 DNA reads TGTGCCAGCAGCTTAGTCAGGCAAGAGACCCAGTACTTC. Amino acids: CASSLVRQETQYF.

The gene calls are TRBV28 and TRBJ2-7; 11 nucleotides agree with TRBD1. The CDR3 extends over 16 amino acids. V dropped 6 bases and J dropped 0; count of bases not matched to a gene: 7. CDR1 MDHEN and CDR2 SYDVKM come from the germline V gene. DNA of the CDR3: TGTGCCAGCAGCAGCCCGGGGACAGGGGGCTCCTACGAGCAGTACTTC. Translating it yields CASSSPGTGGSYEQYF.

V usage is TRBV6-1 and J usage is TRBJ1-1, with D possibly being TRBD1 (5 bases). CDR3 length: 15 residues. Per the germline V gene, CDR1 is MNHNS and CDR2 is SASEGT. V lost 2 bases and J lost 0, with 10 bases in between. The CDR3 nucleotides are TGTGCCAGCAGTGAATGGGGGGGAATGAACACTGAAGCTTTCTTT. Protein product: CASSEWGGMNTEAFF.

This clone was seen a single time. The chain recombines TRBV27 with TRBJ1-5, with D tentatively TRBD1 (6 bases). Germline CDR1 and CDR2: MNHEY and SMNVEV (reference sequence). The V gene lost 10 bases and the J gene lost 6 bases, with 19 bases spanning the gap. This CDR3 has 14 amino acids. As DNA, the CDR3 is TGTGCCACTGGCCCAGGGGCAGGGACTCAGCCCCAGCATTTT. Its translation is CATGPGAGTQPQHF.

This clone was found once. The J gene is TRBJ2-2, the V gene TRBV11-2, with TRBD1 as a possible D gene (5 bases). The CDR3 is 15 amino acids. With 4 bases removed from V and 5 bases from J, the gap between germline ends came to 14 bases. Germline assignment: CDR1 SGHAT and CDR2 FQNNGV. The CDR3 protein is CASSSRVGVTGELFF. CDR3 bases: TGTGCCAGCAGCTCCAGGGTGGGTGTGACCGGGGAGCTGTTTTTT. The complete variable domain, with remaining parts taken from reference TRBV11-2 and TRBJ2-2, reads EAGVAQSPRYKIIEKRQSVAFWCNPISGHATLYWYQQILGQGPKLLIQFQNNGVVDDSQLPKDRFSAERLKGVDSTLKIQPAKLEDSAVYLCASSSRVGVTGELFFGEGSRLTVL.

This chain links TRBV15 with TRBJ1-1; D gene unclear. V was pared by 4 bases and J by 5 bases, with 17 bases between. The germline gives CDR1 LNHNV, CDR2 YYDKDF (reference sequence). This CDR3 has 15 residues. The chain's CDR3 is CATSIFGGGQTEAFF. The DNA of the CDR3 is TGTGCCACCAGCATTTTCGGAGGCGGGCAAACTGAAGCTTTCTTT. The entire variable domain, with the rest obtained from reference TRBV15 and TRBJ1-1, is as follows: DAMVIQNPRYQVTQFGKPVTLSCSQTLNHNVMYWYQQKSSQAPKLLFHYYDKDFNNEADTPDNFQSRRPNTSFCFLDIRSPGLGDTAMYLCATSIFGGGQTEAFFGQGTRLTVV.

The CDR3 region is CASSQVPDRGRANEQFF. CDR3 DNA sequence: TGCGCCAGCAGTCAGGTTCCCGACAGGGGAAGGGCCAATGAGCAGTTCTTC. The chain links TRBV23-1 to TRBJ2-1, with 8 bases fitting TRBD1. TRBV23-1 is annotated as an ORF whose role is uncertain. The length of the CDR3 is 17 residues. J was trimmed by 6 bases and V by 3 bases; bases with no gene match: 13.

This rearrangement joins TRBV9 to TRBJ1-1; D possibly corresponds to TRBD1 (5 bases). The germline V gene has CDR1 SGDLS and CDR2 YYNGEE. Trimming pared 7 bases from V and 2 bases from J, leaving 9 bases between. This CDR3 region has 12 residues. The CDR3 protein is CASSQGNTEAFF. CDR3 nucleotide sequence: TGTGCCAGCTCCCAGGGAAACACTGAAGCTTTCTTT.

The rearrangement links TRBV7-9 to TRBJ1-5; D is undetermined. The CDR3 totals 13 residues. Germline V lookup: CDR1 SEHNR, CDR2 FQNEAQ (reference sequence). V lost 2 bases, J lost 2 bases, and 4 bases lay in between. CDR3 coding DNA: TGTGCCAGCAGCTTATCCGGCAATCAGCCCCAGCATTTT. The encoded protein is CASSLSGNQPQHF.

The V gene is TRBV19, the J gene TRBJ1-2, with 7 bases matching TRBD1. The CDR3 is 14 amino acids. After removal of 9 bases from V and 3 bases from J, the junction contained 10 bases not matched to a gene. CDR1 is LNHDA and CDR2 is SQIVND in the germline V gene (reference sequence). The CDR3 spells CASHRGNSHYGYTF. CDR3 sequence (DNA): TGTGCCAGCCACAGGGGTAATTCTCACTATGGCTACACCTTC.

The chain employs TRBV7-9 and TRBJ2-3; 7 bases fit TRBD2. The CDR3 is 15 residues long. The germline CDR1 and CDR2 sequences are SEHNR and FQNEAQ (reference sequence). Trimming removed 5 bases from V and 0 bases from J; junction bases left unmatched: 5. The CDR3 coding sequence is TGTGCCAGCAGCCAGCGGGGTGCTAGCACAGATACGCAGTATTTT. Amino acid sequence: CASSQRGASTDTQYF.

The gene calls are TRBV6-1 and TRBJ2-7; D may be TRBD1 (6 bases). The V and J ends lost 6 bases and 0 bases respectively, with 12 bases between them. Looked up from germline, CDR1 is MNHNS and CDR2 is SASEGT. This CDR3 comprises 14 residues. The CDR3 nucleotides read TGTGCCAGCAGCGACAGGACCTTCTCCTACGAGCAGTACTTC. As protein: CASSDRTFSYEQYF.

Note on this clone: Other DNA sequences of this sample code for an identical CDR3. The chain carries TRBV7-9 and TRBJ1-1, with D possibly matching TRBD1 (5 bases). The ends were cut back, 5 bases at V and 1 base at J, with 11 bases in the middle. This CDR3 comprises 14 residues. CDR1 and CDR2 from the germline V gene are SEHNR and FQNEAQ (reference sequence). As DNA, the CDR3 is TGTGCCAGCAGCCCCCGGGGGGGGAACACTGAAGCTTTCTTT. Its translation is CASSPRGGNTEAFF.

The chain couples TRBV4-1 to TRBJ2-1; 7 bases align to TRBD2. CDR1 is MGHRA and CDR2 is YSYEKL in the germline V gene. Trimming took 1 base from V and 0 from J; bases not matched to a gene: 6. The CDR3 length is 17 residues. The CDR3 sequence is CASSQVGGGSSYNEQFF. The CDR3 region has the DNA TGCGCCAGCAGCCAAGTTGGGGGGGGGAGCTCCTACAATGAGCAGTTCTTC.

V usage is TRBV18 and J usage is TRBJ1-2; D ambiguous. The length of the CDR3 is 15 residues. The germline V and J ends were trimmed by 2 bases and 4 bases, with 14 bases remaining between them. From germline, CDR1 is KGHSH and CDR2 LQKENI. CDR3 protein: CASSPESPGIYGYTF. The CDR3 DNA is TGTGCCAGCTCACCAGAATCGCCAGGCATCTATGGCTACACCTTC.

This clone was seen just once. This rearrangement joins TRBV11-3 to TRBJ2-1; TRBD1 agrees at 7 bases. The CDR3 has 14 amino acids. The germline V gene encodes CDR1 SGHNT and CDR2 YENEEA. V gave up 5 bases and J gave up 4 bases; unmatched junction bases: 5. CDR3 sequence: CASSTGVGYNEQFF. The CDR3 coding sequence is TGTGCCAGCAGCACAGGGGTCGGGTACAATGAGCAGTTCTTC.

This chain joins TRBV15 and TRBJ2-4, with a possible D match to TRBD1 (7 bases). V shed 3 bases and J shed 6 bases, with 21 bases lying between them. CDR3 length: 17 residues. In germline, CDR1 is LNHNV, CDR2 YYDKDF (reference sequence). CDR3 nucleotide sequence: TGTGCCACCAGCAGGCGGGATCATTCGACAGGGCGAAACATTCAGTACTTC. Protein sequence: CATSRRDHSTGRNIQYF.

CDR3 in DNA: TGTGCCAGCAGTACTACCAGGGGGAACACTGAAGCTTTCTTT. It translates to CASSTTRGNTEAFF. The V gene is TRBV6-1, the J gene TRBJ1-1; TRBD1 is a possible D gene (6 bases). Deletions cut 5 bases from V and 1 base from J, with 11 bases between. This CDR3 has 14 amino acids. CDR1 and CDR2 from the germline V gene are MNHNS and SASEGT.

The rearrangement uses TRBV18 and TRBJ2-7; 7 bases agree with TRBD2. CDR3 size: 14 residues. Germline lookup yields CDR1 KGHSH and CDR2 LQKENI. V was clipped by 5 bases and J by 0 bases; unmatched bases: 4. CDR3 protein: CASSTSASSYEQYF. In DNA, the CDR3 is TGTGCCAGCTCAACTAGCGCAAGCTCCTACGAGCAGTACTTC.

The chain couples TRBV7-9 to TRBJ2-7; 13 bases are a match to TRBD2. Germline V gives CDR1 SEHNR, CDR2 FQNEAQ (reference sequence). This CDR3 is 18 amino acids long. V shed 5 bases, J shed 6 bases, and the junction held 16 bases outside the gene matches. The CDR3 spells CASSGPGLAGPIVPEQYF. The CDR3 nucleotides read TGTGCCAGCAGCGGTCCGGGACTAGCGGGACCTATCGTCCCCGAGCAGTACTTC. Drawing the rest from reference TRBV7-9 and TRBJ2-7, the complete variable domain is DTGVSQNPRHKITKRGQNVTFRCDPISEHNRLYWYRQTLGQGPEFLTYFQNEAQLEKSRLLSDRFSAERPKGSFSTLEIQRTEQGDSAMYLCASSGPGLAGPIVPEQYFGPGTRLTVT.

The chain couples TRBV7-9 to TRBJ2-3; TRBD1 might be the D (5 bases). Per the germline V gene, CDR1 is SEHNR and CDR2 is FQNEAQ (reference sequence). The germline V and J ends were trimmed by 4 bases and 2 bases, with 13 bases remaining between them. The CDR3 runs to 15 residues. The CDR3 region is CASSSDRRNTDTQYF. The CDR3 bases are TGTGCCAGCAGCTCAGACAGACGGAACACAGATACGCAGTATTTT. The entire variable domain, with the rest obtained from reference TRBV7-9 and TRBJ2-3, is as follows: DTGVSQNPRHKITKRGQNVTFRCDPISEHNRLYWYRQTLGQGPEFLTYFQNEAQLEKSRLLSDRFSAERPKGSFSTLEIQRTEQGDSAMYLCASSSDRRNTDTQYFGPGTRLTVL.

The V gene is TRBV30, the J gene TRBJ1-1; D is unclear. Between the trimmed V and J ends, which lost 3 bases and 4 bases, there was a span of 12 bases. This CDR3 is built from 13 residues. From germline, CDR1 is GTSNPN and CDR2 SVGIG (reference sequence). The CDR3 region is CAWRRTPGTEAFF. CDR3 coding DNA: TGTGCCTGGAGGCGTACCCCTGGCACTGAAGCTTTCTTT.